This TCR beta chain appears in the sequencing data of a study of T cells in localized non-small cell lung cancer. Overall study findings and caveats: Adjacent uninvolved lung had the highest clonality, suggesting focused antigen responses.

This clone was counted a single time. Its antigen remains unidentified. This CDR3 spans 15 amino acids. Trimming pared 5 bases from V and 0 bases from J, leaving 10 bases between. Per germline, CDR1 KGHSH and CDR2 LQKENI. Produced via immunoSEQ multiplex PCR; TCRdb's table is partial and in-frame only. The profile shows around 4,000 clones, around 25% of them singletons. This receptor was obtained from a woman aged 35 to 69 with stage I lung adenocarcinoma. Here the sequenced sample was lung tumor tissue, taken before any cancer treatment. The chain couples TRBV18 to TRBJ2-2; the D gene is possibly TRBD1 (6 bases). The CDR3: CASSGDKTNTGELFF. CDR3 DNA sequence: TGTGCCAGCTCAGGGGACAAGACGAACACCGGGGAGCTGTTTTTT.